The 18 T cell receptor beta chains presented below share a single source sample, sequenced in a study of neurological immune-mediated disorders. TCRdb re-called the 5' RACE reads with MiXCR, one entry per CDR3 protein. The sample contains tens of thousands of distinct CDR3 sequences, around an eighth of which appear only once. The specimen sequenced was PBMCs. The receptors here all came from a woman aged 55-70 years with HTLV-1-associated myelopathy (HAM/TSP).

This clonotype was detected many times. CDR3 sequence reads: CSGAQGRGTDTQYF. The CDR3 DNA sequence: TGCAGTGGTGCTCAGGGGCGCGGCACAGATACGCAGTATTTT. The V call is TRBV20-1, the J call TRBJ2-3; TRBD1 is a possible D gene (6 bases). CDR1 DFQATT and CDR2 SNEGSKA come from the germline V gene (reference sequence). V gave up 7 bases and J gave up 1 base, with 15 bases separating them. The CDR3 spans 14 residues.

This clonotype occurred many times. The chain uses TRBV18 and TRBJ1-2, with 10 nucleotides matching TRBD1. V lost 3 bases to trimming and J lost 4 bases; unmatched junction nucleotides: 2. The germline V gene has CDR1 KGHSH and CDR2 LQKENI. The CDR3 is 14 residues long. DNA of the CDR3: TGTGCCAGCTCACCGGGACAGGGGCGCTATGGCTACACCTTC. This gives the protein CASSPGQGRYGYTF.

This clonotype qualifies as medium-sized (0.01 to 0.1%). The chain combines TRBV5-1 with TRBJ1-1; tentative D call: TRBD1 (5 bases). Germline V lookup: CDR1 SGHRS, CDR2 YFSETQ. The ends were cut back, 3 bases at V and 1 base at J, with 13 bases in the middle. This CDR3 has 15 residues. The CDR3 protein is CASSSLPTGNTEAFF. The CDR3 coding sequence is TGCGCCAGCAGCTCGTTACCAACAGGGAACACTGAAGCTTTCTTT.

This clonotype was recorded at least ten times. This CDR3 reads CASSPGQDSSYEQYF. The DNA of the CDR3 is TGTGCCAGCTCCCCGGGACAGGATAGCTCCTACGAGCAGTACTTC. This chain connects TRBV18 to TRBJ2-7; TRBD1 agrees at 8 bases. Germline values: CDR1 KGHSH, CDR2 LQKENI. V shed 6 bases, J shed 0 bases, and the junction held 7 bases outside the gene matches. The CDR3 loop spans 15 amino acids.

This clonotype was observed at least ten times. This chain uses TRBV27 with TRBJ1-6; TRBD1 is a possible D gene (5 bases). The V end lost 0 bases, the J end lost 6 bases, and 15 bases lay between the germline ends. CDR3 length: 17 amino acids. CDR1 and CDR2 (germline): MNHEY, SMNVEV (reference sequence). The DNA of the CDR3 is TGTGCCAGCAGTTTATCGCAACGGGGACCGCTTAATTCACCCCTCCACTTT. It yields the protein CASSLSQRGPLNSPLHF.

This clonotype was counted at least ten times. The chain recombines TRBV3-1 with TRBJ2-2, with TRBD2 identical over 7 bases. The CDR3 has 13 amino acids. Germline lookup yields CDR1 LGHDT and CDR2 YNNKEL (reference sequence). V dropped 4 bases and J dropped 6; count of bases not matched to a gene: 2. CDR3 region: CASSPGRPGELFF. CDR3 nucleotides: TGTGCCAGCAGCCCCGGGAGGCCCGGGGAGCTGTTTTTT.

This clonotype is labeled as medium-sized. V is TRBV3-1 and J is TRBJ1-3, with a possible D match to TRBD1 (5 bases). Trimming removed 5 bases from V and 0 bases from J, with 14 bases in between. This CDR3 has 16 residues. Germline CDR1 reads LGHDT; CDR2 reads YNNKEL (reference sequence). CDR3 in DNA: TGTGCCAGCAGCTCCAGGGTCCCGGCCTCTGGAAACACCATATATTTT. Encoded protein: CASSSRVPASGNTIYF.

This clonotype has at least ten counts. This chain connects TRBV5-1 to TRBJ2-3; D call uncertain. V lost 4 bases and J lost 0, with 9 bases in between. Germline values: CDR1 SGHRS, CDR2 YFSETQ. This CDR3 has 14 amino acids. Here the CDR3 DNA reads TGCGCCAGCAGCCCTCCCGACAGCACAGATACGCAGTATTTT. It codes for CASSPPDSTDTQYF. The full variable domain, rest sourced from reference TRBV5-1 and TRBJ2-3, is KAGVTQTPRYLIKTRGQQVTLSCSPISGHRSVSWYQQTPGQGLQFLFEYFSETQRNKGNFPGRFSGRQFSNSRSEMNVSTLELGDSALYLCASSPPDSTDTQYFGPGTRLTVL.

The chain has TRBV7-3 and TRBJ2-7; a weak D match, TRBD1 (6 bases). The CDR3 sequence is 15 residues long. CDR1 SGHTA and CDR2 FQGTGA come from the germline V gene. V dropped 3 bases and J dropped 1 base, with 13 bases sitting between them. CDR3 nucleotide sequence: TGTGCCAGCAGCTTCCGGGCAGGACAGTCCTACGAGCAGTACTTC. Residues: CASSFRAGQSYEQYF. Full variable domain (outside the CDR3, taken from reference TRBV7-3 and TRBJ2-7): GAGVSQTPSNKVTEKGKYVELRCDPISGHTALYWYRQSLGQGPEFLIYFQGTGAADDSGLPNDRFFAVRPEGSVSTLKIQRTERGDSAVYLCASSFRAGQSYEQYFGPGTRLTVT.

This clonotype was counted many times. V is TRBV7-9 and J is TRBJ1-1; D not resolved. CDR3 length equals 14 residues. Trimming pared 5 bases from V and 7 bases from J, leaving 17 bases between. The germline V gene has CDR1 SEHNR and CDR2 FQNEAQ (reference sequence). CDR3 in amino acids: CASSAQKGVFEAFF. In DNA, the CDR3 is TGTGCCAGCAGCGCACAGAAAGGAGTATTTGAAGCTTTCTTT.

CDR3 in DNA: TGTGCCACGACTAGCGGGGGTTACAATGAGCAGTTCTTC. Translation: CATTSGGYNEQFF. This rearrangement joins TRBV24-1 to TRBJ2-1; TRBD2 agrees at 12 bases. Germline loops: CDR1 KGHDR, CDR2 SFDVKD. There are 13 residues in the CDR3. V lost 10 bases, J lost 4 bases, and 1 base stayed unmatched.

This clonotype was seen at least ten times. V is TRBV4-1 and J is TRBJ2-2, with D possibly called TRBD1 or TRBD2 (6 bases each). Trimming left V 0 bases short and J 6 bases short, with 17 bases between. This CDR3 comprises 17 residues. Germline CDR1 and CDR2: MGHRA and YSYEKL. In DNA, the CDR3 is TGCGCCAGCAGCCAAGATCCCCCAGGGGAGGTTGCCGGGGAGCTGTTTTTT. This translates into CASSQDPPGEVAGELFF.

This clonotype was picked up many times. The CDR3 nucleotides read TGTGCCAGTAGTATAGGTGCCGCGGGGCGCCTCCGCGAGCAGTACTTC. It specifies CASSIGAAGRLREQYF. V and J are TRBV19 and TRBJ2-7; possibly TRBD2 for D (6 bases). Germline V gene lookup returns CDR1 LNHDA and CDR2 SQIVND (reference sequence). This CDR3 has 16 residues. V lost 1 base, J lost 6 bases, and 19 bases lay in between.

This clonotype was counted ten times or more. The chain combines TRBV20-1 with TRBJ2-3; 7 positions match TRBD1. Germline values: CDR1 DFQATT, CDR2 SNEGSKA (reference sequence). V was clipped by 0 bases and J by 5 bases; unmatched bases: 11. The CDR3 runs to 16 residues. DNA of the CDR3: TGCAGTGCTAGAGATTTTAACAGGGGACGGGGAGATACGCAGTATTTT. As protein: CSARDFNRGRGDTQYF.

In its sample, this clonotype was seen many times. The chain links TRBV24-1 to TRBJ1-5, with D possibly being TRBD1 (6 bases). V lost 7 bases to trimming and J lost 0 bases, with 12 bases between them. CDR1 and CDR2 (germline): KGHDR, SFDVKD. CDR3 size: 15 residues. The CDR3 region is CATREGGDSNQPQHF. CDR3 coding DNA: TGTGCCACCAGGGAGGGGGGCGATAGCAATCAGCCCCAGCATTTT.

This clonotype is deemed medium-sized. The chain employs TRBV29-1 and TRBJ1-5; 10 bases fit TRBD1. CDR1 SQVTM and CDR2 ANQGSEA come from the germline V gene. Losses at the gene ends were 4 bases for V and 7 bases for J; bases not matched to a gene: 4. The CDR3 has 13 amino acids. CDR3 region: CSVGDRGNQPQHF. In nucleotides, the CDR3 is TGCAGCGTTGGGGACAGGGGAAACCAGCCCCAGCATTTT.

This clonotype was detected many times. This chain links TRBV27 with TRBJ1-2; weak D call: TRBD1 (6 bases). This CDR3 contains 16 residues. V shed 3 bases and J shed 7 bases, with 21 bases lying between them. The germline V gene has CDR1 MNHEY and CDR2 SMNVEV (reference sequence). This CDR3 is CASSFMGARLFSGYTF. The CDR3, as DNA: TGTGCCAGCAGTTTCATGGGGGCTAGACTATTCAGTGGCTACACCTTC.

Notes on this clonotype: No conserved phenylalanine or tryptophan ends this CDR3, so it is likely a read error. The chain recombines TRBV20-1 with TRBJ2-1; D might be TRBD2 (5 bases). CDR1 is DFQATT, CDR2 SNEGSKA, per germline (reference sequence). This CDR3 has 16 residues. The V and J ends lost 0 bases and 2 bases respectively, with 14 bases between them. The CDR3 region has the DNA TGCAGTGCTAGAGATCTGGCGAGCGGAACCTACAATGAGCAGTTCTTA. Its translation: CSARDLASGTYNEQFL.